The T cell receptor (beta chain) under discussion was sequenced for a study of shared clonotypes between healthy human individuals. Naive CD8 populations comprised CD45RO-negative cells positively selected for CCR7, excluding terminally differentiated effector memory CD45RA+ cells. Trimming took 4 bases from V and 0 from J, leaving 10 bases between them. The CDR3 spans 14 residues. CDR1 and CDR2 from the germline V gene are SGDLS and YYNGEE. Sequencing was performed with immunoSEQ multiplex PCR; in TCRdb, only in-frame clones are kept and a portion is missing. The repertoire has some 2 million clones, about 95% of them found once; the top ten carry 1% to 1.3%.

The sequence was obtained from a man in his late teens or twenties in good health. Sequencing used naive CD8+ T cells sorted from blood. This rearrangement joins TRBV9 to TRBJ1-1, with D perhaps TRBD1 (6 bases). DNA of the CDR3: TGTGCCAGCAGCCCGGACAGCATGAACACTGAAGCTTTCTTT. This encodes CASSPDSMNTEAFF.